This TCR beta chain was sequenced during a study of beta chain features in type 1 diabetes. For this clone: Its matching antigen is unknown.

Study findings and constraints: Using cDNA template may skew counts toward highly expressing activated cells. People with Type 1 diabetes carried modestly yet significantly shorter TCRB CDR3s in all four CD4+ subsets.

CD45RO/CCR7/CD25/CD127/CD95/CD27 separated CD4+ naive, central memory, regulatory and stem cell-like memory cells by sorting. Every bit of the isolated RNA underwent reverse transcription, so sequencing read expressed TCRB transcripts. Each sample of naive, central memory or regulatory T cells had, on average, about 3.6 million reads. TCRdb keeps only in-frame clones here, not all; method: immunoSEQ multiplex PCR. The table shows about 99,000 clones, with 25% to 35% occurring only once. The specimen was central memory CD4+ T cells from blood. The origin of this receptor is a woman in her late teens or twenties with type 1 diabetes.

CDR3 protein: CASSLGGIKTYEQYF. The DNA for the CDR3 is TGTGCCAGCAGCTTGGGCGGGATAAAAACCTACGAGCAGTACTTC. This sequence joins TRBV5-4 and TRBJ2-7; D might be TRBD2 (6 bases). This CDR3 contains 15 residues. CDR1 SGHNT and CDR2 YYREEE come from the germline V gene (reference sequence). The V and J ends lost 0 bases and 2 bases respectively, with 12 bases between them.